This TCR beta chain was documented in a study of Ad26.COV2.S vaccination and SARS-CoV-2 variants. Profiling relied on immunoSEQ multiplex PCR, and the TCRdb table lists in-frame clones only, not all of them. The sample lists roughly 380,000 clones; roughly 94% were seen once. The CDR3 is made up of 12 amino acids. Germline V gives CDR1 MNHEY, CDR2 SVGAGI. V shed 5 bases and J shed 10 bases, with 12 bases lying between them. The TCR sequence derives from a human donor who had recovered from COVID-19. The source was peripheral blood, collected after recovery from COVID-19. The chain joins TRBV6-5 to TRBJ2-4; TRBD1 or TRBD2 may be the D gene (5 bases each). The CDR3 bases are TGTGCCAGCAGTCCAGCCGGGACGATTCAGTACTTC. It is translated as CASSPAGTIQYF.